The entry below gives a single T cell receptor beta chain sequence along with its context. The data were taken from a study of blood T cell repertoires in COVID-19. Repertoires were generated with immunoSEQ multiplex PCR, while TCRdb's copy carries only in-frame clones and drops some. This sample has more than 200,000 clones; around 86% occur once, and the top ten carry about 1.6%. V was clipped by 8 bases and J by 5 bases; unmatched bases: 16. Germline lookup yields CDR1 LNHDA and CDR2 SQIVND (reference sequence). The CDR3 runs 17 residues. Material: PBMCs or T cells enriched from blood (not recorded which). The J gene is TRBJ2-7, the V gene TRBV19; 12 nucleotides line up with TRBD2. The origin of this receptor is a woman aged 45-65 years who had recovered from COVID-19. The CDR3 DNA follows: TGTGCCAGTTCGACGACTAGCGGGAGATTTAAGGTTGACGAGCAGTACTTC. Protein product: CASSTTSGRFKVDEQYF.